Sequencing of this TCR beta chain was carried out in a study of blood T cell dynamics during melanoma immunotherapy. Turning to the study itself: Metastatic melanoma patients received first-line pembrolizumab or nivolumab plus ipilimumab.

Time point specified: week 3, after first cycle of checkpoint inhibitor. Response was assessed by RECIST 1.1 at 12 weeks, except a couple of rapid progressors. Libraries were prepared by immunoSEQ multiplex PCR; TCRdb keeps only in-frame clonotypes and omits some of them. The sample lists 25,000 to 30,000 clones, 80% to 85% occurring once. Here the sequenced sample was blood, taken from a patient treated with checkpoint blockade. This clonotype was sampled from a human donor with melanoma.

The CDR3 is CASSQDRVSPDGYTF. Written as DNA, the CDR3 is TGTGCCAGCAGTCAGGACAGGGTTTCCCCAGATGGCTACACCTTC. The rearrangement joins TRBV6-5 to TRBJ1-2; 8 bases fit TRBD1. The ends lost 5 bases at V and 6 bases at J; junction bases unmatched: 11. This CDR3 has 15 residues. CDR1 is MNHEY and CDR2 is SVGAGI in the germline V gene.